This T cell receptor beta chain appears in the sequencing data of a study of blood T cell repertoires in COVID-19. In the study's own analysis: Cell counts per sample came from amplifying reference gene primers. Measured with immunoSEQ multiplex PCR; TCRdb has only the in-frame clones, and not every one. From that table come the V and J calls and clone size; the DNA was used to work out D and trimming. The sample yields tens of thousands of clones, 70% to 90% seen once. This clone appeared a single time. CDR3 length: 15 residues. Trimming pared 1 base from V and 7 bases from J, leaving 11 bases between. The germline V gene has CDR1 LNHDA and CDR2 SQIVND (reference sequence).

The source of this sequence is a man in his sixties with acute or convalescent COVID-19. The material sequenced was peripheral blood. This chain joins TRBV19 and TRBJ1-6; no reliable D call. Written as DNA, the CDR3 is TGTGCCAGTAGTATAGGAGGAGGGCTGAATTCACCCCTCCACTTT. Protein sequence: CASSIGGGLNSPLHF. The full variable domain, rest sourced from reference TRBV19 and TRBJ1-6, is DGGITQSPKYLFRKEGQNVTLSCEQNLNHDAMYWYRQDPGQGLRLIYYSQIVNDFQKGDIAEGYSVSREKKESFPLTVTSAQKNPTAFYLCASSIGGGLNSPLHFGNGTRLTVT.